The rows below give T cell receptor beta chains drawn from one sample of a study of cytomegalovirus exposure and HLA in healthy donors. Profiled with immunoSEQ multiplex PCR; TCRdb holds only in-frame clones, not every one. The sample lists approximately 54,000 clones, around nine tenths occurring once. The sample was PBMCs. All receptors derive from a woman younger than 30 in good health and CMV-seropositive. The CDR3 runs from the conserved cysteine through the conserved F or W. A D gene is named only where the DNA matches it firmly. Part of the rows lack a size; the others show once, few, many or a class for expanded clones.

>TRBV4-2|TRBD2|once|TRBJ2-3
CASSQGLARTDTQYF
TGTGCCAGCAGCCAAGGACTAGCGCGCACAGATACGCAGTATTTT
>TRBV15|NA|NA|TRBJ1-1
CATSTTEYSEAFF
TGTGCCACCAGCACTACAGAATACTCTGAAGCTTTCTTT
>TRBV11-2|TRBD2|NA|TRBJ2-7
CASSLERGAYEQYF
TGTGCCAGCAGCTTGGAGCGGGGGGCCTACGAGCAGTACTTC
>TRBV6-1|NA|once|TRBJ2-1
CASNDRYYNEQFF
TGTGCCAGCAATGACAGGTACTACAATGAGCAGTTCTTC
>TRBV6-5|NA|NA|TRBJ2-2
CASSPFGLHTGELFF
TGTGCCAGCAGTCCTTTCGGACTTCACACCGGGGAGCTGTTTTTT
>TRBV2|TRBD1|NA|TRBJ1-3
CASGDRVTGNTIYF
TGTGCCAGCGGGGACAGGGTGACTGGAAACACCATATATTTT
>TRBV11-2|NA|NA|TRBJ2-3
CASSLDLRFGTQYF
TGTGCCAGCAGCTTAGATTTGCGTTTCGGTACGCAGTATTTT
>TRBV25-1|NA|NA|TRBJ2-5
CASSPPRGAGETQYF
TGTGCCAGCAGTCCTCCACGGGGGGCCGGAGAGACCCAGTACTTC
>TRBV7-3|TRBD1|NA|TRBJ2-6
CASSNDRARLLSGANVLTF
TGTGCCAGCAGCAACGACAGGGCTAGGCTTCTATCGGGGGCCAACGTCCTGACTTTC
>TRBV7-2|NA|NA|TRBJ2-1
CASSSHAGANEQFF
TGTGCCAGCAGCAGCCATGCGGGGGCCAATGAGCAGTTCTTC
>TRBV6-6|TRBD1|NA|TRBJ2-7
CASSLGQIYEQYF
TGTGCCAGCAGTTTGGGACAGATCTACGAGCAGTACTTC
>TRBV18|NA|once|TRBJ1-2
CASSPRGGYYGYTF
TGTGCCAGCTCACCCCGAGGAGGGTACTATGGCTACACCTTC
>TRBV19|NA|NA|TRBJ2-1
CASMKEAQHEQFF
TGTGCCAGTATGAAGGAGGCCCAACATGAGCAGTTCTTC
>TRBV19|NA|NA|TRBJ2-1
CASSIQGGTNEQFF
TGTGCCAGTAGTATCCAGGGAGGAACCAATGAGCAGTTCTTC
>TRBV6-6|TRBD1|NA|TRBJ2-5
CASSKQGAQVETQYF
TGTGCCAGCAGTAAGCAGGGGGCGCAGGTGGAGACCCAGTACTTC
>TRBV29-1|TRBD2|NA|TRBJ2-1
CSVLSGGVGEQFF
TGCAGCGTTTTAAGCGGGGGGGTTGGTGAGCAGTTCTTC
>TRBV10-2|NA|once|TRBJ2-2
CASRGTENTGELFF
TGCGCCAGCAGGGGGACTGAGAACACCGGGGAGCTGTTTTTT
>TRBV29-1|TRBD1|NA|TRBJ1-1
CSANDRDTEAFF
TGCAGCGCAAACGACAGGGACACTGAAGCTTTCTTT
>TRBV6-1|TRBD1|once|TRBJ2-6
CASSEQGGWSGANVLTF
TGTGCCAGCAGTGAACAAGGGGGCTGGTCTGGGGCCAACGTCCTGACTTTC
>TRBV7-9|NA|NA|TRBJ2-3
CASSLVFRGVDTQYF
TGTGCCAGCAGCTTAGTTTTTCGGGGTGTGGATACGCAGTATTTT
>TRBV28|NA|NA|TRBJ2-1
CASSFYGVSSYNEQFF
TGTGCCAGCAGTTTTTACGGTGTTTCCTCCTACAATGAGCAGTTCTTC
>TRBV9|TRBD1|NA|TRBJ2-2
CASSSTPGQGRGTGELFF
TGTGCCAGCAGCTCGACACCGGGACAGGGTAGGGGCACCGGGGAGCTGTTTTTT
>TRBV14|TRBD1|NA|TRBJ2-5
CASSQRMGTGEFAETQYF
TGTGCCAGCAGCCAAAGGATGGGGACAGGTGAATTTGCGGAGACCCAGTACTTC
>TRBV28|NA|NA|TRBJ1-1
CASSPLGGTEAFF
TGTGCCAGCAGCCCCCTGGGGGGCACTGAAGCTTTCTTT
>TRBV25-1|NA|NA|TRBJ2-7
CASGFASSGEQYF
TGTGCCAGCGGGTTCGCCAGTTCAGGCGAGCAGTACTTC
>TRBV7-9|TRBD1|NA|TRBJ2-2
CASSTRDSANTGELFF
TGTGCCAGCAGCACTCGGGACAGCGCGAACACCGGGGAGCTGTTTTTT
>TRBV7-6|NA|NA|TRBJ1-6
CASSLEPPGGLHF
TGTGCCAGCAGCTTAGAACCTCCAGGAGGCCTCCACTTT
>TRBV7-3|NA|NA|TRBJ2-2
CASSPGLFTGELFF
TGTGCCAGCAGCCCGGGACTTTTCACCGGGGAGCTGTTTTTT
>TRBV5-6|NA|NA|TRBJ2-2
CASQNQLTLGWAGELFF
TGTGCCAGCCAGAATCAACTGACACTAGGGTGGGCCGGGGAGCTGTTTTTT
>TRBV15|TRBD2|NA|TRBJ2-3
CATSRESGGAGQTDTQYF
TGTGCCACCAGCAGAGAGAGCGGGGGGGCGGGTCAGACGGATACGCAGTATTTT
>TRBV6-6|NA|NA|TRBJ1-5
CASTSTEPNQPQHF
TGTGCCAGCACCTCGACAGAACCTAATCAGCCCCAGCATTTT
>TRBV9|NA|NA|TRBJ1-2
CASSAYTGGSYGYTF
TGTGCCAGCAGCGCTTATACGGGAGGGAGCTATGGCTACACCTTC
>TRBV27|TRBD1|NA|TRBJ1-5
CASRDRGAHQPQHF
TGTGCCAGCAGGGACAGGGGTGCTCATCAGCCCCAGCATTTT
>TRBV6-6|TRBD2|NA|TRBJ2-3
CASGLAGGTDTQYF
TGTGCCAGCGGCCTAGCGGGGGGCACAGATACGCAGTATTTT
>TRBV5-1|TRBD1|NA|TRBJ1-1
CASSSNLGTGLAFF
TGCGCCAGCAGCTCCAATCTAGGGACAGGGCTGGCTTTCTTT
>TRBV28|TRBD1|NA|TRBJ1-5
CALGGGNQPQHF
TGTGCGTTAGGGGGCGGCAATCAGCCCCAGCATTTT
>TRBV28|NA|NA|TRBJ1-1
CASSLKLTGLNTEAFF
TGTGCCAGCAGTTTGAAGTTAACAGGGCTAAACACTGAAGCTTTCTTT
>TRBV6-5|NA|NA|TRBJ2-7
CASSPLNYEQYF
TGTGCCAGCAGTCCTTTAAACTACGAGCAGTACTTC
>TRBV21-1|NA|NA|TRBJ1-4
CASSKGRAGSFPSGFF
TGTGCCAGCAGCAAAGGACGGGCAGGGTCCTTCCCTTCTGGGTTTTTT
>TRBV27|TRBD1|NA|TRBJ2-7
CASSGQANYEQYF
TGTGCCAGCAGCGGACAGGCAAACTACGAGCAGTACTTC
>TRBV6-1|TRBD1|many|TRBJ1-5
CASNLETGGNQPQHF
TGTGCCAGCAACTTAGAGACAGGGGGCAATCAGCCCCAGCATTTT